These T cell receptor beta chains were read from a single sample in a study of blood T cell repertoires in COVID-19. The method was immunoSEQ multiplex PCR; TCRdb's version includes in-frame clones alone and lacks a portion of them. The sample shows roughly 57,000 clones, about 93% of them seen only once. The sample taken for sequencing was peripheral blood. Receptor source: a man aged 80 or over with acute or convalescent COVID-19. CDR3s include the opening cysteine and the closing phenylalanine or tryptophan. D genes are given only for firm matches. Only some rows state a clone size, as once, few, many or a class for expanded clones.

D,J,size,V,CDR3,DNA
NA,TRBJ1-5,NA,TRBV30,CAWSLKSGQPQHF,TGTGCCTGGAGTTTAAAGAGCGGTCAGCCCCAGCATTTT
TRBD1,TRBJ2-2,NA,TRBV7-9,CASSRSGQGNTGELFF,TGTGCCAGCAGCAGATCGGGACAGGGGAACACCGGGGAGCTGTTTTTT
NA,TRBJ1-2,NA,TRBV5-1,CASSRGGDTYNYGYTF,TGCGCCAGCAGCCGGGGTGGGGACACCTATAACTATGGCTACACCTTC
TRBD2,TRBJ2-3,NA,TRBV29-1,CSVDAGEGASGTDTQYF,TGCAGCGTTGATGCGGGAGAAGGAGCGTCGGGCACAGATACGCAGTATTTT
TRBD2,TRBJ2-1,once,TRBV7-2,CASSPRTSGSYNEQFF,TGTGCCAGCAGCCCCCGGACTAGCGGGTCCTACAATGAGCAGTTCTTC
TRBD2,TRBJ2-3,NA,TRBV9,CASSVDTSGGAIDTQYF,TGTGCCAGCAGCGTAGACACTAGCGGGGGGGCCATAGATACGCAGTATTTT
NA,TRBJ2-1,NA,TRBV6-2/TRBV6-3,CASSGSGKTYNEQFF,TGTGCCAGCAGTGGATCCGGGAAAACTTACAATGAGCAGTTCTTC
TRBD2,TRBJ2-4,few,TRBV14,CASSPGGVENIQYF,TGTGCCAGCAGCCCCGGGGGGGTTGAAAACATTCAGTACTTC
TRBD1,TRBJ2-2,NA,TRBV19,CASSTDRVTRELFF,TGTGCCAGTAGTACCGACAGGGTTACGAGGGAGCTGTTTTTT
TRBD1,TRBJ2-1,NA,TRBV5-6,CASSPRGSDEQFF,TGTGCCAGCAGCCCCAGGGGGAGCGATGAGCAGTTCTTC
NA,TRBJ2-7,NA,TRBV2,CASLRGGAFTLDEQYF,TGTGCCAGCCTACGAGGGGGGGCCTTTACTCTCGACGAGCAGTACTTC
NA,TRBJ1-2,NA,TRBV28,CASSSGMGYTF,TGTGCCAGCAGTTCAGGGATGGGCTACACCTTC
NA,TRBJ1-2,NA,TRBV28,CASRLGAANYGYTF,TGTGCCAGCAGGCTAGGGGCAGCCAACTATGGCTACACCTTC
TRBD2,TRBJ2-5,NA,TRBV5-1,CASSTGLAEETQYF,TGCGCCAGCAGCACCGGACTAGCGGAAGAGACCCAGTACTTC
TRBD2,TRBJ2-7,NA,TRBV3-1/TRBV3-2,CASSQDSSGGYEQYF,TGTGCCAGCAGCCAAGACTCGTCGGGAGGCTACGAGCAGTACTTC
NA,TRBJ1-3,NA,TRBV10-1,CASSSWTTGNTIYF,TGCGCCAGCAGTTCTTGGACAACTGGAAACACCATATATTTT
TRBD2,TRBJ2-2,NA,TRBV19,CACGGSGAQGTGELFF,TGTGCCTGTGGGGGAAGCGGGGCCCAAGGGACCGGGGAGCTGTTTTTT
TRBD1,TRBJ2-7,NA,TRBV2,CASRGNTGGNEQYF,TGTGCCAGCAGGGGAAACACAGGGGGAAACGAGCAGTACTTC
NA,TRBJ2-6,NA,TRBV3-1/TRBV3-2,CASSRTTGSSGANVLTF,TGTGCCAGCAGCCGAACCACAGGATCCTCTGGGGCCAACGTCCTGACTTTC
TRBD1,TRBJ1-1,NA,TRBV6-5,CASSYQQGEGTEAFF,TGTGCCAGCAGTTACCAACAGGGGGAGGGCACTGAAGCTTTCTTT
TRBD1,TRBJ2-5,NA,TRBV7-9,CASSFEGGLQETQYF,TGTGCCAGCAGCTTTGAAGGGGGCCTCCAAGAGACCCAGTACTTC
TRBD2,TRBJ2-7,NA,TRBV19,CASPLVSGGSTYEQYF,TGTGCCAGCCCCCTGGTTAGCGGGGGGAGTACCTACGAGCAGTACTTC
NA,TRBJ1-3,NA,TRBV7-6,CASSLADTDSGNTIYF,TGTGCCAGCAGCTTAGCCGACACGGACTCTGGAAACACCATATATTTT
NA,TRBJ1-1,NA,TRBV19,CASTGGWGTEAFF,TGTGCCAGTACCGGGGGTTGGGGCACTGAAGCTTTCTTT
TRBD1,TRBJ2-3,NA,TRBV30,CAWIDRGVGNTDTQYF,TGTGCCTGGATTGACAGGGGAGTCGGGAACACAGATACGCAGTATTTT
NA,TRBJ1-1,once,TRBV9,CASSRNGGGGVTEAFF,TGTGCCAGCAGCCGGAACGGGGGAGGGGGAGTTACTGAAGCTTTCTTT
TRBD1,TRBJ2-7,NA,TRBV6-1,CASSERRTGLSYEQYF,TGTGCCAGCAGTGAACGTCGGACAGGGCTCTCCTACGAGCAGTACTTC
TRBD2,TRBJ2-7,NA,TRBV6-5,CASTSLAGGSYEQYF,TGTGCCAGCACCTCACTAGCGGGGGGGTCCTACGAGCAGTACTTC
NA,TRBJ1-6,NA,TRBV19,CASRGGAQNSPLHF,TGTGCCAGTAGGGGGGGGGCGCAAAATTCACCCCTCCACTTT
TRBD1,TRBJ2-2,NA,TRBV7-2,CASSRTSDRAVAGELFF,TGTGCCAGCAGCCGGACCTCCGACAGGGCTGTGGCCGGGGAGCTGTTTTTT
TRBD1,TRBJ1-3,once,TRBV5-1,CASTTGGSGNTIYF,TGCGCCAGCACAACAGGGGGTTCTGGAAACACCATATATTTT
NA,TRBJ2-3,NA,TRBV6-5,CASSYRRRADTQYF,TGTGCCAGCAGTTACCGCAGGAGGGCAGATACGCAGTATTTT